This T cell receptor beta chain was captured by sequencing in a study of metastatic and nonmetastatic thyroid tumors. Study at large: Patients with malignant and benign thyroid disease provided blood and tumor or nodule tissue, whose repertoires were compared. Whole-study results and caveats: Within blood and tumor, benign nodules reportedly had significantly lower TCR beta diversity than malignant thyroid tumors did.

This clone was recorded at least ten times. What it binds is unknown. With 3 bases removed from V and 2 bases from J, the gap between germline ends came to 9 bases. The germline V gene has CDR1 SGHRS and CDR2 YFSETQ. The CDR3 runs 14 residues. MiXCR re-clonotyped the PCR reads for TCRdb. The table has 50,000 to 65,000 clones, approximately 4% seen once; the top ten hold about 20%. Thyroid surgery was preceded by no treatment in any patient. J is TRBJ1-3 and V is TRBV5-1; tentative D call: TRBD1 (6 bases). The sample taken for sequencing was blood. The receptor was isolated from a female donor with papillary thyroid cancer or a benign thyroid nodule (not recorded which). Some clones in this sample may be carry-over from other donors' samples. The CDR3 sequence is CASSWGAAGNTIYF. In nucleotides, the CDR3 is TGCGCCAGCAGCTGGGGGGCAGCTGGAAACACCATATATTTT.